This TCR beta chain was sequenced for a study of cytomegalovirus exposure and HLA in healthy donors. Whole-study findings and limits: In vitro, a few CMV-associated chains proved specific for CMV antigens. Being indistinguishable, some V segments were excluded, TRBV6-2 and TRBV6-3 among them. Most TCR sequences showed up rarely, but some public TCRs showed up in many donors. TCR association rates varied by HLA locus in a later analysis, with DRB1 highest and HLA-C lowest.

The J segment lost 9 bases and the V segment lost 3 bases, leaving 10 bases of the junction unmatched. Germline CDR1 and CDR2: SGHDN and FVKESK. The CDR3 is 16 residues long. This PCR relied on a set of 60 Vbeta primers and 13 Jbeta primers. The table came from immunoSEQ multiplex PCR; TCRdb's copy has only in-frame clones and leaves some out. The profile covers about 160,000 clones, with 75% to 90% appearing a single time and about 0.89% taken by the ten largest. Concerning this clone: Its antigen is unknown.

The specimen sequenced was PBMCs. The TCR comes from a girl aged 2-9 years in good health and CMV-seropositive. This chain connects TRBV14 to TRBJ2-1; 11 nucleotides align to TRBD2. The CDR3 sequence is CASSHIAGGLAGEQFF. Here the CDR3 DNA reads TGTGCCAGCAGCCATATAGCGGGAGGGCTTGCTGGTGAGCAGTTCTTC.